Listed here are 30 T cell receptor beta chains from one sample, sequenced in a study of blood T cell repertoires in COVID-19. Sequenced by immunoSEQ multiplex PCR; TCRdb stores in-frame clones only, minus some. The sample has 250,000 to 300,000 clones, approximately 81% seen once. Sequenced sample: peripheral blood. Receptor source: a woman aged 60-75 years with active or convalescent COVID-19.

This clone has more than one count but fewer than ten. CDR3 nucleotides: TGTGCCAGCAGCCCTCCCCCGGGGAACACTGAAGCTTTCTTT. Encoded protein: CASSPPPGNTEAFF. V is TRBV11-2 and J is TRBJ1-1; D not resolved. The CDR3 contains 14 residues. Germline V gene lookup returns CDR1 SGHAT and CDR2 FQNNGV. Trimming took 5 bases from V and 1 from J, leaving 11 bases between them.

The gene calls are TRBV6-5 and TRBJ1-2; 8 positions agree with TRBD1. V dropped 2 bases and J dropped 10; count of bases not matched to a gene: 12. This CDR3 has 15 amino acids. From germline, CDR1 is MNHEY and CDR2 SVGAGI. CDR3 region: CASSYGGGRGLVYTF. CDR3 DNA: TGTGCCAGCAGTTACGGGGGCGGCAGGGGGCTTGTCTACACCTTC.

The rearrangement links TRBV10-3 to TRBJ2-1; maybe TRBD1 (5 bases). Germline V gene lookup returns CDR1 ENHRY and CDR2 SYGVKD. Trimming shortened V by 8 bases and J by 4 bases, and 12 bases separated the two germline ends. This CDR3 is 13 amino acids long. CDR3 sequence: CAIATALYNEQFF. The CDR3 bases are TGTGCCATCGCGACAGCCTTGTACAATGAGCAGTTCTTC.

The chain is built from TRBV6-5 and TRBJ1-5; D is unresolved. Between the trimmed V and J ends, which lost 5 bases and 0 bases, there was a span of 5 bases. From germline, CDR1 is MNHEY and CDR2 SVGAGI. The CDR3 length is 13 residues. The CDR3 DNA reads as TGTGCCAGCAGTCCCAATAGCAATCAGCCCCAGCATTTT. As protein: CASSPNSNQPQHF.

In this sample, this clone turned up once. The V gene is TRBV7-2, the J gene TRBJ2-1, with 8 bases aligning to TRBD2. Trimming cost V 1 base and J 5 bases; bases outside gene matches: 4. CDR3 length: 15 residues. Germline CDR1 SGHTA, CDR2 FQGNSA. CDR3 DNA: TGTGCCAGCAGCTTAGAGGGGACTAGACACAATGAGCAGTTCTTC. This sequence encodes CASSLEGTRHNEQFF.

This chain uses TRBV2 with TRBJ1-5, with D possibly being TRBD1 (6 bases). The germline V gene has CDR1 SNHLY and CDR2 FYNNEI. Trimming took 0 bases from V and 15 from J, leaving 15 bases between them. The CDR3 is 13 amino acids. CDR3 sequence: CASSEAGRDMGHF. The DNA for the CDR3 is TGTGCCAGCAGTGAAGCTGGTCGGGACATGGGGCATTTT.

The rearrangement uses TRBV3-1 (or the pseudogene TRBV3-2) and TRBJ2-3, with D hard to call. V gave up 0 bases and J gave up 8 bases, with 9 bases separating them. CDR3 length: 13 amino acids. CDR1 and CDR2 from the germline V gene are LGHDT and YNNKEL (reference sequence). The CDR3 nucleotides read TGTGCCAGCAGCCAAGATGTGGGCAGTACGCAGTATTTT. This codes for CASSQDVGSTQYF.

CDR3 loop: CASSDTDYNNEQFF. The CDR3 nucleotides read TGTGCCAGCAGTGACACCGACTATAACAATGAGCAGTTCTTC. The V call is TRBV6-4, the J call TRBJ2-1; a weak D match, TRBD2 (5 bases). Germline loops: CDR1 MRHNA, CDR2 SNTAGT. The CDR3 runs 14 residues. Deletions cut 2 bases from V and 5 bases from J, with 10 bases between.

This chain joins TRBV30 and TRBJ1-2; TRBD1 agrees at 7 bases. This CDR3 has 17 residues. V trimming: 2 bases; J trimming: 4 bases; junction bases outside the gene matches: 16. The germline V gene has CDR1 GTSNPN and CDR2 SVGIG (reference sequence). As DNA, the CDR3 is TGTGCCTGGAGTTCCCCCGGGACAGCGACAAACCCCTATGGCTACACCTTC. It encodes CAWSSPGTATNPYGYTF.

The V call is TRBV10-3, the J call TRBJ1-1; perhaps TRBD1 as D (5 bases). The CDR3 loop spans 14 amino acids. Germline V gene sequence: CDR1 ENHRY, CDR2 SYGVKD. V was trimmed by 11 bases and J by 0 bases, leaving 16 bases between them. CDR3 in amino acids: CALHSPGLNTEAFF. The CDR3 DNA is TGTGCCCTCCATTCACCAGGGCTGAACACTGAAGCTTTCTTT.

This sequence joins TRBV11-3 and TRBJ2-2; maybe TRBD1 (6 bases). The germline CDR1 and CDR2 sequences are SGHNT and YENEEA. V lost 3 bases and J 3 bases, leaving 14 bases between the germline ends. The CDR3 length is 16 residues. CDR3 sequence: CASSFRQARDTGELFF. The CDR3, as DNA: TGTGCCAGCAGCTTTCGACAGGCGCGTGACACCGGGGAGCTGTTTTTT.

This rearrangement joins TRBV19 to TRBJ2-5; D might be TRBD2 (6 bases). The V end was cut by 1 base, the J end by 4 bases, with 19 bases between. The CDR3 contains 17 residues. Looked up from germline, CDR1 is LNHDA and CDR2 is SQIVND (reference sequence). The CDR3 coding sequence is TGTGCCAGTAGTATAGGGACCCGGGACTGGGATAGAGAGACCCAGTACTTC. Protein: CASSIGTRDWDRETQYF.

This chain links TRBV13 with TRBJ1-4; a weak D match, TRBD1 (6 bases). Trimming removed 0 bases at V and 4 bases at J, with 12 bases between. This CDR3 region has 16 residues. Germline assignment: CDR1 PRHDT and CDR2 FYEKMQ (reference sequence). CDR3: CASSLGRTALNEKLFF. In DNA form, the CDR3 reads TGTGCCAGCAGCTTAGGGAGGACAGCCCTTAATGAAAAACTGTTTTTT.

A single count supports this clone. This chain joins TRBV10-3 and TRBJ2-3; a possible D gene is TRBD1 (6 bases). CDR3 size: 15 residues. V shed 9 bases and J shed 4 bases, with 20 bases lying between them. Germline assignment: CDR1 ENHRY and CDR2 SYGVKD. CDR3 region: CAIGRQGNGADTQYF. CDR3 DNA sequence: TGTGCCATAGGGCGCCAGGGGAACGGGGCAGATACGCAGTATTTT.

The chain couples TRBV19 to TRBJ1-1; 7 bases match TRBD1. CDR3 size: 14 residues. Germline CDR1 and CDR2: LNHDA and SQIVND (reference sequence). The junction had 6 bases not matched to a gene; V was cut back by 3 bases and J by 5 bases. CDR3 sequence: CASSIQGVWTEAFF. CDR3 coding DNA: TGTGCCAGTAGTATCCAGGGGGTATGGACTGAAGCTTTCTTT.

The rearrangement joins TRBV30 to TRBJ2-1; 9 bases map to TRBD2. J lost 13 bases, V lost 3 bases, and 10 bases had no gene match. From germline, CDR1 is GTSNPN and CDR2 SVGIG (reference sequence). The CDR3 has 13 amino acids. This CDR3 reads CAWRGTSRGIQFF. The CDR3 DNA reads TGTGCCTGGAGGGGGACTAGCCGCGGGATTCAGTTCTTC.

Written as DNA, the CDR3 is TGTGCCACCAGCAGAGATCAACAGGCGGAAAAACTGTTTTTT. It yields the protein CATSRDQQAEKLFF. J is TRBJ1-4 and V is TRBV15, with a tentative D call TRBD1 (5 bases). V was pared by 0 bases and J by 8 bases, with 10 bases between. Per the germline V gene, CDR1 is LNHNV and CDR2 is YYDKDF (reference sequence). The CDR3 runs to 14 residues.

The rearrangement uses TRBV6-2 or TRBV6-3 and TRBJ1-6; D remains unclear. The CDR3 has 15 amino acids. V dropped 1 base and J dropped 7 bases, with 11 bases sitting between them. Per the germline V gene, CDR1 is MNHEY and CDR2 is SVGEGT. CDR3 DNA sequence: TGTGCCAGCAGTTACTTGACCGGGGTGAATTCACCCCTCCACTTT. Protein product: CASSYLTGVNSPLHF.

The chain joins TRBV29-1 to TRBJ1-2; 7 nucleotides match TRBD1. Germline lookup yields CDR1 SQVTM and CDR2 ANQGSEA. With 1 base clipped from V and 7 bases from J, the junction kept 12 bases outside the gene matches. CDR3 length: 15 amino acids. This CDR3 reads CSVEGIRDSSFGYTF. In DNA form, the CDR3 reads TGCAGCGTTGAAGGGATTCGGGACAGCTCTTTTGGCTACACCTTC.

The chain combines TRBV7-2 with TRBJ2-1, with 13 bases fitting TRBD2. With 4 bases clipped from V and 2 bases from J, the junction kept 5 bases outside the gene matches. CDR1 SGHTA and CDR2 FQGNSA come from the germline V gene. This CDR3 is 17 amino acids long. CDR3 DNA: TGTGCCAGCAGCTCCTTACTAGCGGGGGGGACCTACAATGAGCAGTTCTTC. Translation gives CASSSLLAGGTYNEQFF.

V is TRBV9 and J is TRBJ1-5; 8 bases agree with TRBD1. The length of the CDR3 is 15 residues. V trimming: 3 bases; J trimming: 6 bases; junction bases outside the gene matches: 8. Germline CDR1 and CDR2: SGDLS and YYNGEE. The CDR3 is CASSAGQGWSQPQHF. CDR3 nucleotide sequence: TGTGCCAGCAGCGCCGGACAGGGATGGAGTCAGCCCCAGCATTTT.

The chain joins TRBV7-2 to TRBJ2-7; 9 bases agree with TRBD2. CDR1 SGHTA and CDR2 FQGNSA come from the germline V gene. The CDR3 length is 16 residues. V shed 5 bases and J 4 bases; nucleotides not matched to a gene: 12. The CDR3, as DNA: TGTGCCAGCAGCCCCGAGGCGAGCGGGGGGTATTACGAGCAGTACTTC. Translating it yields CASSPEASGGYYEQYF.

Turning to this clone: At one end, the junction sequence differs from germline, possibly due to a read error. The V and J genes are TRBV30 and TRBJ2-7, with 7 positions matching TRBD1. Germline CDR1 is GTSNPN and CDR2 is SVGIG (reference sequence). The CDR3 spans 13 residues. This CDR3 reads CAWSVEYRTGRVF. CDR3 coding DNA: TGTGCCTGGAGTGTGGAATACCGGACAGGTCGTGTCTTC. Full variable domain (rest looked up from reference TRBV30 and TRBJ2-7): SQTIHQWPATLVQPVGSPLSLECTVEGTSNPNLYWYRQAAGRGLQLLFYSVGIGQISSEVPQNLSASRPQDRQFILSSKKLLLSDSGFYLCAWSVEYRTGRVFGPGTRLTVT.

This chain connects TRBV18 to TRBJ1-1, with TRBD1 matching over 8 bases. J gave up 7 bases and V 5 bases, and 6 bases lay outside the gene matches. The CDR3 covers 13 residues. Per germline, CDR1 KGHSH and CDR2 LQKENI. This CDR3 is CASSGRQGSEAFF. In DNA form, the CDR3 reads TGTGCCAGCTCAGGTAGACAGGGGAGTGAAGCTTTCTTT.

The V gene is TRBV19, the J gene TRBJ1-5, with D hard to call. With 4 bases removed from V and 3 bases from J, the gap between germline ends came to 4 bases. From germline, CDR1 is LNHDA and CDR2 SQIVND (reference sequence). CDR3 size: 12 residues. The CDR3: CASSTHNQPQHF. The CDR3 DNA reads as TGTGCCAGTAGTACCCACAATCAGCCCCAGCATTTT.

The chain joins TRBV19 to TRBJ1-2; 8 positions agree with TRBD1. Losses at the gene ends were 5 bases for V and 4 bases for J; bases not matched to a gene: 9. Germline values: CDR1 LNHDA, CDR2 SQIVND (reference sequence). The CDR3 extends over 15 amino acids. CDR3: CASSVPGQASYGYTF. The CDR3 bases are TGTGCCAGTAGTGTCCCGGGACAGGCCTCCTATGGCTACACCTTC.

The rearrangement links TRBV9 to TRBJ1-4; TRBD1 agrees at 7 bases. The germline CDR1 and CDR2 sequences are SGDLS and YYNGEE. With 3 bases clipped from V and 4 bases from J, the junction kept 6 bases outside the gene matches. The CDR3 runs to 15 residues. The CDR3 DNA reads as TGTGCCAGCAGCGACCCGGGACAGATTAATGAAAAACTGTTTTTT. Its protein is CASSDPGQINEKLFF.

The rearrangement uses TRBV7-3 and TRBJ2-3; TRBD1 aligns across 8 bases. V trimming: 1 base; J trimming: 4 bases; junction bases outside the gene matches: 7. The CDR3 sequence is 16 residues long. Germline lookup yields CDR1 SGHTA and CDR2 FQGTGA. CDR3 in amino acids: CASSLRLPGGPDTQYF. The CDR3 DNA follows: TGTGCCAGCAGCTTAAGGTTGCCAGGGGGCCCAGATACGCAGTATTTT.

The V gene is TRBV25-1, the J gene TRBJ1-1, with D possibly TRBD1 on 6 matching bases. The germline gives CDR1 MGHDK, CDR2 SYGVNS. There are 14 residues in the CDR3. The V gene lost 3 bases and the J gene lost 6 bases, with 14 bases spanning the gap. For the CDR3, the DNA is TGTGCCAGCAGTGAGACAACAGGGTACGCTGAAGCTTTCTTT. Its protein product is CASSETTGYAEAFF. The whole variable domain, remainder taken from reference TRBV25-1 and TRBJ1-1, is EADIYQTPRYLVIGTGKKITLECSQTMGHDKMYWYQQDPGMELHLIHYSYGVNSTEKGDLSSESTVSRIRTEHFPLTLESARPSHTSQYLCASSETTGYAEAFFGQGTRLTVV.

The chain employs TRBV11-2 and TRBJ1-1, with D perhaps matching TRBD1 (5 bases). V lost 2 bases to trimming and J lost 7 bases, with 17 bases between them. CDR1 SGHAT and CDR2 FQNNGV come from the germline V gene. This CDR3 spans 15 amino acids. CDR3 loop: CASSLSPGWDGEAFF. In DNA, the CDR3 is TGTGCCAGCAGCTTAAGTCCAGGGTGGGATGGTGAAGCTTTCTTT.